The present entry profiles one T cell receptor (beta chain) with its context. Its antigen is not known. Generated by immunoSEQ multiplex PCR, the TCRdb table keeps only in-frame clones and is missing some. The sample gives fewer than 65,000 clones, about 90% of which show up once; roughly 4% is in the top ten. This specimen belongs to a study of OX40 agonist ivuxolimab in advanced cancers. Overall study context: Therapy given before enrollment (anti-PD-1, anti-PD-L1 or anti-CTLA-4) was allowed, and around 40% had some. Findings and limits, study-wide: Researchers did not establish what antigens the expanded peripheral T cells target. Partial responders receiving 0.1-3.0 mg/kg showed among the lowest clonal expansion.

Enrollment shut out patients with autoimmune disease history or systemic immunosuppression. The clonotype originates from an adult with an advanced solid tumor such as melanoma, head and neck, liver or kidney cancer. The sample consisted of CD4+ or CD8+ T cells sorted from blood, taken in a trial of the OX40 agonist ivuxolimab.

The CDR3 loop reads CASSPGTSGKNTGELFF. In DNA, the CDR3 is TGCGCCAGCAGCCCTGGGACTAGCGGGAAGAACACCGGGGAGCTGTTTTTT. This rearrangement joins TRBV5-1 to TRBJ2-2; 13 positions agree with TRBD2. CDR1 and CDR2 from the germline V gene are SGHRS and YFSETQ. This CDR3 comprises 17 residues. J was trimmed by 1 base and V by 4 bases; bases with no gene match: 4.